These 10 T cell receptor beta chains share one sample of origin, sequenced in a study of blood T cells in healthy people across ages. For the second PCR, which ran for roughly 6 to 12 cycles, a sample-barcoded 5' primer and a J-beta primer mix were used. TCRdb analysed the 5' RACE reads with MiXCR anew, one entry per CDR3 protein. The data show approximately 780,000 distinct CDR3 sequences, approximately 24% seen once. These data are also associated with another study on T cells of mothers and their children.

The sample was blood. The receptors come from a boy younger than 18 in good health.

The table lists this clonotype with many counts. The chain combines TRBV3-1 with TRBJ2-7; unclear D gene. Germline CDR1 reads LGHDT; CDR2 reads YNNKEL (reference sequence). CDR3 length equals 12 residues. V lost 0 bases to trimming and J lost 3 bases, with 3 bases between them. The CDR3 DNA reads as TGTGCCAGCAGCCAAGAGGACTACGAGCAGTACTTC. This encodes CASSQEDYEQYF.

This clonotype was recorded a few times. The CDR3 loop reads CASSPYTGKNQPQHF. CDR3 nucleotides: TGTGCCAGCTCACCATACACAGGGAAGAATCAGCCCCAGCATTTT. This chain joins TRBV18 and TRBJ1-5; D is perhaps TRBD1 (6 bases). V was clipped by 2 bases and J by 4 bases, with 12 bases between them. CDR3 size: 15 residues. CDR1 and CDR2 (germline): KGHSH, LQKENI.

The V call is TRBV10-3, the J call TRBJ1-1, with 9 bases matching TRBD1. CDR1 is ENHRY and CDR2 is SYGVKD in the germline V gene. The V segment lost 6 bases and the J segment 0 bases; nucleotides outside the gene matches: 2. The CDR3 is 14 residues long. In nucleotides, the CDR3 is TGTGCCATCAGGGGGACAGGGATGAACACTGAAGCTTTCTTT. Translated, it gives CAIRGTGMNTEAFF.

This clonotype is a singleton in its sample. This chain joins TRBV4-2 and TRBJ1-1; D call uncertain. Looked up from germline, CDR1 is LGHNA and CDR2 is YNFKEQ. Trimming removed 0 bases from V and 3 bases from J, with 8 bases in between. The CDR3 consists of 14 residues. Here the CDR3 DNA reads TGTGCCAGCAGCCAAGATTGGGGTGACACTGAAGCTTTCTTT. Translation gives CASSQDWGDTEAFF.

This clonotype was observed a few times. V and J are TRBV24-1 and TRBJ2-6, with 8 bases lining up with TRBD1. V gave up 8 bases and J gave up 0 bases; unmatched junction bases: 17. This CDR3 region has 20 residues. Germline assignment: CDR1 KGHDR and CDR2 SFDVKD. CDR3 DNA sequence: TGTGCCACCACCGACAGGGGCGAGTGGCCTAAGGGCTCTGGGGCCAACGTCCTGACTTTC. This gives the protein CATTDRGEWPKGSGANVLTF.

This clonotype has just one count. The J gene is TRBJ2-5, the V gene TRBV3-1, with D perhaps matching TRBD2 (6 bases). The CDR3 spans 15 residues. V dropped 3 bases and J dropped 2 bases, with 13 bases sitting between them. Germline CDR1 LGHDT, CDR2 YNNKEL (reference sequence). This CDR3 reads CASSHRAGLQETQYF. CDR3 DNA sequence: TGTGCCAGCAGCCACCGAGCGGGCTTGCAAGAGACCCAGTACTTC.

The J gene is TRBJ2-5, the V gene TRBV5-1; TRBD1 or TRBD2 may be the D gene (5 bases each). Germline CDR1 SGHRS, CDR2 YFSETQ. V was pared by 4 bases and J by 5 bases, with 15 bases between. The CDR3 is 14 amino acids. The chain's CDR3 is CASSLDMGRETQYF. CDR3 DNA sequence: TGCGCCAGCAGCCTCGACATGGGACGGGAGACCCAGTACTTC.

V gene TRBV6-5 combines with J gene TRBJ1-2; D unresolved. V shed 2 bases and J shed 4 bases, with 14 bases lying between them. The CDR3 contains 15 residues. From germline, CDR1 is MNHEY and CDR2 SVGAGI. The CDR3 spells CASSYSEADLYGYTF. For the CDR3, the DNA is TGTGCCAGCAGTTACAGTGAGGCCGACCTCTATGGCTACACCTTC.

The gene calls are TRBV27 and TRBJ2-5, with TRBD2 matching over 7 bases. Germline values: CDR1 MNHEY, CDR2 SMNVEV (reference sequence). This CDR3 comprises 16 residues. Trimming took 6 bases from V and 5 from J; bases not matched to a gene: 15. This chain's CDR3 is CASSRTLAVARETQYF. The CDR3 DNA sequence: TGTGCCAGCAGCCGTACCCTAGCGGTGGCTAGGGAGACCCAGTACTTC.

The CDR3 here is CATSDFDTRISGANVLTF. The CDR3 coding sequence is TGTGCCACCAGTGATTTCGACACCCGGATATCTGGGGCCAACGTCCTGACTTTC. The gene calls are TRBV24-1 and TRBJ2-6; no clear D gene. CDR3 length equals 18 residues. Trimming pared 1 base from V and 1 base from J, leaving 13 bases between. In germline, CDR1 is KGHDR, CDR2 SFDVKD.